This T cell receptor beta chain was profiled in a study of Graves' ophthalmopathy and Graves' hyperthyroidism listed by TCRdb under 2018. About the investigation overall: Hyperthyroidism was considered stable if no progression to ophthalmopathy occurred within 18 months of follow-up. The independent validation cohort included under 20 hyperthyroidism patients plus 17 patients who later progressed from hyperthyroidism to ophthalmopathy. TCR beta repertoire signatures were used to distinguish Graves' ophthalmopathy from Graves' hyperthyroidism and to predict progression to ophthalmopathy. To explore V-J signatures that distinguish ophthalmopathy from hyperthyroidism, a discovery set of 100 patients was enrolled, made up of roughly 41 with ophthalmopathy and 57 with stable hyperthyroidism. Once sampling was done, hyperthyroidism patients were given methimazole at a starting dose of 30 mg daily, while ophthalmopathy patients were given high-dose intravenous methylprednisolone. In roughly 6 hyperthyroidism patients, T-cell repertoires of thyroid tissue and blood were compared. In total, some 140 blood samples were TCR-sequenced: roughly 45 ophthalmopathy, some 80 hyperthyroidism and approximately 17 hyperthyroidism-to-ophthalmopathy patients. Overall results and qualifications from the work: Among expanded thyroid clonotypes with frequency above 0.001, most also showed up in blood, which suggests that blood repertoires may reflect the thyroid immune response. In validation, the model predicted ophthalmopathy progression with 55% to 71% sensitivity and roughly 72% specificity; fewer than 15 predicted patients were CT-confirmed with GO in a median of approximately six months. No statistical method was used to predetermine the sample size, and group allocation was not hidden from the investigators. Ophthalmopathy was separated from stable hyperthyroidism by the 13-signature model with 85% to 90% sensitivity and around 81% specificity in cross-validation and with 80%/75% in the test set.

For repertoire sequencing, TCR beta CDR3 regions were amplified from RNA transcripts. The first round was an RT-PCR using HTBI primers with the Qiagen OneStep RT-PCR kit, and this first round was followed by a second-round multiplex PCR, then size selection and purification. Libraries were sequenced on an Illumina HiSeq2000 using paired-end 100 bp reads. The authors' pipeline ran thus. Reads were processed with SOAPnuke, discarding reads with adapters, uncalled bases, mean Phred below 15, or no exact constant-primer or identifier match. COPE v1.2.5 was used to merge the high-quality paired reads. Unique nucleotide sequences were defined as clonotypes and aligned to IMGT TRB V, D and J references using MiTCR v1.1. The analysis was limited to V-J combinations with a frequency above 0.0001, which together covered 98% to 99.2% of repertoires. For each V-J combination, a TCR clonal expansion and chaos score was defined as the ratio of F50 clonal expansion to chaos observed in the TCRdist matrix. Features were reduced by Welch's t-statistics and random forest to around 14 V-J combinations, which fed a naive Bayes classifier. Thyroid-blood repertoire similarity was quantified with the Morisita-Horn index. The public reads were run again by TCRdb, first through fastp at Q25 and then through MiXCR, and only productive beta chains were kept. Each CDR3 protein appears once, grouped with its most common genes and DNA. TCRdb's processing, not the authors' own work, is the source of the V and J calls. The sample includes around 1.1 million distinct CDR3 sequences, with about 38% observed a single time. The ten largest clones capture 11% of the sample.

Hyperthyroidism patients were newly diagnosed, were aged 18 to 65 years, and had a disease duration under 2 months. Patients were excluded if they had other autoimmune diseases, uncontrolled infections, pregnancy or lactation. Clinical symptoms, serum thyroxine, TRAb, thyroid ultrasound and orbital computed tomography formed the basis of the diagnosis. Total RNA was extracted with Trizol reagent and quality-checked on an Agilent 2100 Bioanalyzer. Regarding this clonotype: This receptor's antigen is unknown. Base qualities are missing; no much larger clone stands one base away.

This sequence originates from an adult man with Graves' hyperthyroidism. What was sequenced was peripheral blood or thyroid tissue (not recorded which).

At the DNA level, the sequence is TGTGCCAGCAGTTTTTTCGGGAGCGGCTCCTACGAGCAGTACTTC. Its protein product is CASSFFGSGSYEQYF. The chain employs TRBV7-9 and TRBJ2-7; the D region possibly corresponds to TRBD2 (6 bases align). From the cysteine through the phenylalanine, the CDR3 covers 15 amino acids. CDR3 DNA only is kept here, 45 bases in frame from base 1. CDR1 and CDR2 are drawn from the germline V gene (reference sequence): SEHNR, FQNEAQ. A distance of 15 bases separates the germline ends of V and J, which lose 6 bases and 0 bases respectively.